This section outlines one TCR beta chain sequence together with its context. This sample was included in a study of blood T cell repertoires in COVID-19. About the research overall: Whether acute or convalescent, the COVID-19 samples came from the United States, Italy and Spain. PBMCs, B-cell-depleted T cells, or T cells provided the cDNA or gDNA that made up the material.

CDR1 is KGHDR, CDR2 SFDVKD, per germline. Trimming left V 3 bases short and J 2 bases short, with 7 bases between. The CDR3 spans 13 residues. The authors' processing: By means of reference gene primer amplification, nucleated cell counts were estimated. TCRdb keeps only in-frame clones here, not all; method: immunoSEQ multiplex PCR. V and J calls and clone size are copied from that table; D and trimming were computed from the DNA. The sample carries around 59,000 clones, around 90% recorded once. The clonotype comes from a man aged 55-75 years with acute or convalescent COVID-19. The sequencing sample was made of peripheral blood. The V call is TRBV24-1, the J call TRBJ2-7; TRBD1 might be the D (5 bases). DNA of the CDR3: TGTGCCACCAGTGATGGGGCTACCTACGAGCAGTACTTC. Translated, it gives CATSDGATYEQYF.